Below are 8 T cell receptor beta chains sequenced from a single sample in a study of shared clonotypes between healthy human individuals. Measured with immunoSEQ multiplex PCR; TCRdb has only the in-frame clones, and not every one. The table has about 700,000 clones, about 91% seen once. The naive CD8 subset, CD45RO-negative cells positively selected for CCR7, excluded terminally differentiated effector memory CD45RA+ cells. Sequencing was carried out using naive CD8+ T cells sorted from blood. The receptors come from a man aged 25 to 45 in good health.

This clone came up once. The chain couples TRBV28 to TRBJ2-1; maybe TRBD1 (6 bases). This CDR3 spans 14 amino acids. Germline V gives CDR1 MDHEN, CDR2 SYDVKM. With 6 bases removed from V and 6 bases from J, the gap between germline ends came to 15 bases. The CDR3 nucleotides are TGTGCCAGCAGCCGGACTCTACAGGGCAATGAGCAGTTCTTC. This sequence encodes CASSRTLQGNEQFF.

The gene calls are TRBV7-9 and TRBJ2-1; D tentatively reads TRBD1 or TRBD2 (5 bases each). CDR1 and CDR2 (germline): SEHNR, FQNEAQ (reference sequence). The V and J ends lost 5 bases and 6 bases respectively, with 14 bases between them. CDR3 length: 14 amino acids. The CDR3 region has the DNA TGTGCCAGCAGCCCAATTTTGGGGACCAATGAGCAGTTCTTC. Translation: CASSPILGTNEQFF. Looking up the rest from reference TRBV7-9 and TRBJ2-1 gives the full variable domain: DTGVSQNPRHKITKRGQNVTFRCDPISEHNRLYWYRQTLGQGPEFLTYFQNEAQLEKSRLLSDRFSAERPKGSFSTLEIQRTEQGDSAMYLCASSPILGTNEQFFGPGTRLTVL.

This chain uses TRBV10-3 with TRBJ1-5; 8 bases fit TRBD1. Germline V gene sequence: CDR1 ENHRY, CDR2 SYGVKD. Trimming at V came to 9 bases and at J to 2 bases, leaving 27 bases not matched to a gene. The CDR3 totals 21 residues. The CDR3 DNA reads TGTGCCATTCCCGCGGCCCGAGGGACAGGTGAGGATAAGGTTGGCAATCAGCCCCAGCATTTT. Its protein product is CAIPAARGTGEDKVGNQPQHF.

CDR3 region: CASSSAALDRNQETQYF. CDR3 nucleotides: TGCGCCAGCAGCTCTGCGGCTCTGGACAGGAACCAAGAGACCCAGTACTTC. The chain is built from TRBV5-1 and TRBJ2-5; 7 nucleotides align to TRBD1. V trimming: 3 bases; J trimming: 0 bases; junction bases outside the gene matches: 11. In germline, CDR1 is SGHRS, CDR2 YFSETQ. The CDR3 totals 17 residues.

The CDR3 protein is CASSPRGYSTF. For the CDR3, the DNA is TGTGCCAGCAGCCCTCGGGGGTACTCCACCTTC. This sequence joins TRBV5-8 and TRBJ1-2; TRBD1 is a possible D gene (5 bases). CDR1 and CDR2 (germline): SGHTS, YDEGEE. V lost 4 bases, J lost 13 bases, and 14 bases lay in between. This CDR3 contains 11 residues. Filled out from reference TRBV5-8 and TRBJ1-2, the complete variable domain reads EAGVTQSPTHLIKTRGQQATLRCSPISGHTSVYWYQQALGLGLQFLLWYDEGEERNRGNFPPRFSGRQFPNYSSELNVNALELEDSALYLCASSPRGYSTFGSGTRLTVV.

The chain joins TRBV25-1 to TRBJ1-2; D perhaps matches TRBD1 (5 bases). The CDR3 is 13 amino acids. V dropped 6 bases and J dropped 2 bases, with 10 bases sitting between them. Looked up from germline, CDR1 is MGHDK and CDR2 is SYGVNS. The CDR3 protein is CASRTADNYGYTF. The CDR3, as DNA: TGTGCCAGCAGGACAGCTGACAACTATGGCTACACCTTC.

The genes are TRBV13 and TRBJ1-1; D gene uncertain. The V and J ends lost 1 base and 0 bases respectively, with 12 bases between them. The CDR3 runs to 16 residues. CDR1 and CDR2 (germline): PRHDT, FYEKMQ (reference sequence). CDR3 amino acids: CASSLEGEIMNTEAFF. DNA of the CDR3: TGTGCCAGCAGCTTAGAAGGAGAAATTATGAACACTGAAGCTTTCTTT.

V is TRBV5-1 and J is TRBJ2-5; a weak D match, TRBD2 (7 bases). The CDR3 is made up of 14 amino acids. Trimming removed 6 bases at V and 4 bases at J, with 16 bases between. CDR1 and CDR2 (germline): SGHRS, YFSETQ. Written as DNA, the CDR3 is TGCGCCAGCACCCAGTGGGAGGGGGGAGAGACCCAGTACTTC. It codes for CASTQWEGGETQYF.